This entry concerns a single T cell receptor beta chain. The source of the sample is a study of T cells in tumors after PD-1 blockade. Study-wide context: Blood samples averaged around 110,000 templates (range about 21,000-257,772) and roughly 37,000 unique clonotypes.

Clones were read by immunoSEQ multiplex PCR, and TCRdb kept only the in-frame ones, dropping some. This table holds tens of thousands of clones, 74% found once. The CDR3 has 15 amino acids. The V and J ends lost 8 bases and 0 bases respectively, with 11 bases between them. Germline CDR1 SGHVS, CDR2 FNYEAQ. The J gene is TRBJ2-6, the V gene TRBV7-6, with a tentative D call TRBD2 (5 bases). This specimen consisted of PBMCs, obtained after anti-PD-1 treatment. This TCR came from a human donor with basal cell carcinoma. The CDR3: CASGVGSSGANVLTF. DNA of the CDR3: TGTGCCAGCGGGGTTGGGAGCTCTGGGGCCAACGTCCTGACTTTC.